This passage covers 10 T cell receptor beta chains from one sample sequenced in a study of T cells in Graves' hyperthyroidism and ophthalmopathy. There were TCR beta CDR3 regions amplified from RNA transcripts. In the first-round RT-PCR of the TCR CDR3, the HTBI primer set was used. TCRdb reanalysed the multiplex PCR reads using MiXCR and keeps one entry per CDR3 protein. The sample holds about 540,000 distinct CDR3 sequences, about half seen once. Specimen: peripheral blood or thyroid tissue (not recorded which). These receptors came from a woman between 18 and 29 years old with Graves' hyperthyroidism.

This clonotype has just a few counts. In nucleotides, the CDR3 is TGTGCCAGCAGTTTTCAAGCAACCGAGTACCAAGAGACCCAGTACTTC. Its protein product is CASSFQATEYQETQYF. This chain connects TRBV12-3 or TRBV12-4 to TRBJ2-5; unclear D gene. The CDR3 extends over 16 amino acids. The V gene lost 3 bases and the J gene lost 0 bases, with 14 bases spanning the gap.

This clonotype was seen ten or more times. CDR3 in amino acids: CATSDSYGYTF. CDR3 coding DNA: TGTGCCACCAGCGACAGTTATGGCTACACCTTC. This sequence joins TRBV24-1 and TRBJ1-2, with a tentative D call TRBD1 (5 bases). The CDR3 contains 11 residues. The V and J ends lost 7 bases and 5 bases respectively, with 7 bases between them. The germline CDR1 and CDR2 sequences are KGHDR and SFDVKD.

This clonotype was found once. The chain employs TRBV20-1 and TRBJ2-5, with D maybe TRBD2 (6 bases). This CDR3 has 12 amino acids. Germline V CDR1 and CDR2: DFQATT, SNEGSKA (reference sequence). V was trimmed by 3 bases and J by 5 bases, leaving 10 bases between them. CDR3 in DNA: TGCAGTGCTAGCGGAGGGGTGGAGACCCAGTACTTC. Amino acids: CSASGGVETQYF.

CDR3 nucleotides: TGTGCCAGCAGGGAATCAGGGGCTCAAGAGACCCAGTACTTC. Translation: CASRESGAQETQYF. The chain carries TRBV6-6 and TRBJ2-5, with D maybe TRBD1 (6 bases). Germline CDR1 is MNHNY and CDR2 is SVGAGI (reference sequence). The V gene lost 6 bases and the J gene lost 2 bases, with 13 bases spanning the gap. The CDR3 is 14 residues long.

This clonotype has just one count. This chain links TRBV7-2 with TRBJ1-1; no firm D call. The V end was cut by 1 base, the J end by 11 bases, with 17 bases between. The CDR3 covers 14 residues. CDR1 is SGHTA, CDR2 FQGNSA, per germline. This chain's CDR3 is CASSLGPPGLWAFF. The CDR3 nucleotides read TGTGCCAGCAGCTTAGGGCCGCCCGGCCTCTGGGCTTTCTTT.

This chain connects TRBV7-3 to TRBJ2-7, with 8 bases that match TRBD2. This CDR3 comprises 15 residues. CDR1 is SGHTA and CDR2 is FQGTGA in the germline V gene. J was trimmed by 2 bases and V by 3 bases; bases with no gene match: 6. The CDR3 nucleotides are TGTGCCAGCAGCTTGGACGGGAGGGCTACCTACGAGCAGTACTTC. This translates into CASSLDGRATYEQYF.

The chain links TRBV10-3 to TRBJ1-1, with 7 positions matching TRBD1. Germline V gene data show CDR1 as ENHRY and CDR2 as SYGVKD. The CDR3 sequence is 15 residues long. J gave up 2 bases and V 5 bases, and 8 bases lay outside the gene matches. The CDR3 DNA reads TGTGCCATCAGTCTAGCTCCAGGGGGTAACACTGAAGCTTTCTTT. Translating it yields CAISLAPGGNTEAFF.

This clonotype was detected only once. The chain couples TRBV4-1 to TRBJ2-7; 10 nucleotides match TRBD1. The CDR3 has 18 residues. Trimming at V came to 0 bases and at J to 3 bases, leaving 11 bases not matched to a gene. Germline V gene sequence: CDR1 MGHRA, CDR2 YSYEKL. The CDR3 DNA reads TGCGCCAGCAGCCAAGAATTCGGGATGGGACAGGGGTACTACGAGCAGTACTTC. It translates to CASSQEFGMGQGYYEQYF.

A word on this clonotype: Given the absence of the conserved phenylalanine or tryptophan at the CDR3 end, a read error is likely. It is unclear where the CDR3 begins or ends on the DNA, so no DNA is shown, and the CDR3 is as TCRdb lists it. V is TRBV10-3 and J is TRBJ1-2; no check of the table's D call, TRBD1, against the DNA was made. The CDR3 length is 8 residues, termini included. Per the germline V gene, CDR1 is ENHRY and CDR2 is SYGVKD. CDR3 amino acids: CAISESGI.

The V call is TRBV10-3, the J call TRBJ1-4, with a tentative D call TRBD1 (5 bases). Germline values: CDR1 ENHRY, CDR2 SYGVKD. With 6 bases removed from V and 6 bases from J, the gap between germline ends came to 14 bases. The CDR3 covers 14 residues. The CDR3 is CAISDWGADEKLFF. DNA for the CDR3: TGTGCCATCAGCGACTGGGGCGCAGATGAAAAACTGTTTTTT.